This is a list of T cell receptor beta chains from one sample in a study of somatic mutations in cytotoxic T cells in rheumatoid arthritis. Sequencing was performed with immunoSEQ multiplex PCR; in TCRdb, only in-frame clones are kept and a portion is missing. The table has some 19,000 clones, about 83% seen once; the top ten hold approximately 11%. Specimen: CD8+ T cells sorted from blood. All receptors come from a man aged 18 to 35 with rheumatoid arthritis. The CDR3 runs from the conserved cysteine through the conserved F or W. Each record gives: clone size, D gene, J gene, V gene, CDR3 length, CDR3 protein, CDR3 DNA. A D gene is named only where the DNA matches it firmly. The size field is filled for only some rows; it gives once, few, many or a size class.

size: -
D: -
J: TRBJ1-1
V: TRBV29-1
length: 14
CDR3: CSVEDQGAGTEAFF
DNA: TGCAGCGTTGAAGATCAAGGGGCGGGCACTGAAGCTTTCTTT

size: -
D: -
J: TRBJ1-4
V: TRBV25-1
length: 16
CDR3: CASSIDRGPPNEKLFF
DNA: TGTGCCAGCAGTATTGACCGGGGACCTCCGAATGAAAAACTGTTTTTT

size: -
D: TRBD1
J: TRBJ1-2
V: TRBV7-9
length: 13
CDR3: CASNNSQGGGYTF
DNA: TGTGCCAGCAACAATTCTCAGGGGGGTGGCTACACCTTC

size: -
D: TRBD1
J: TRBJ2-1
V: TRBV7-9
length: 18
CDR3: CASSLTTRQGASYNEQFF
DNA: TGTGCCAGCAGCTTGACCACACGACAGGGGGCTTCCTACAATGAGCAGTTCTTC

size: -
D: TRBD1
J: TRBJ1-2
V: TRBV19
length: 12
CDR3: CASSQGANGYTF
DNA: TGTGCCAGTTCTCAGGGGGCCAATGGCTACACCTTC

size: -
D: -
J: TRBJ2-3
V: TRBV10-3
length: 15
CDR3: CAISGSAGGTDTQYF
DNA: TGTGCCATCAGTGGCTCAGCCGGGGGCACAGATACGCAGTATTTT

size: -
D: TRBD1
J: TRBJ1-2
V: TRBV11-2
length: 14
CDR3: CASRDTGVVDGYTF
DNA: TGTGCCAGCAGGGACACAGGGGTTGTGGATGGCTACACCTTC

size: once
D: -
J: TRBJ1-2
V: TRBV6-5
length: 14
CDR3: CASSYSAANYGYTF
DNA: TGTGCCAGCAGTTACTCGGCAGCCAACTATGGCTACACCTTC

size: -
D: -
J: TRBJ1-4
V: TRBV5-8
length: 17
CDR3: CASSLPGPLSTNEKLFF
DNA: TGTGCCAGCAGCTTGCCCGGCCCCTTATCAACTAATGAAAAACTGTTTTTT

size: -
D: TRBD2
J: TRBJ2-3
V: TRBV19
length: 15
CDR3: CASSRSGGSTDTQYF
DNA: TGTGCCAGTAGTCGAAGCGGGGGAAGCACAGATACGCAGTATTTT

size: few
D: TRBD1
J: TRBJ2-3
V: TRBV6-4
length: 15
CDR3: CASSDSGQGTDTQYF
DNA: TGTGCCAGCAGTGACTCGGGACAGGGCACAGATACGCAGTATTTT